Listed below are T cell receptor beta chains from one sample, sequenced in a study of blood T cell repertoires in COVID-19. Assay: immunoSEQ multiplex PCR; the TCRdb copy retains only in-frame clones and omits some. The repertoire holds around 90,000 clones, with 80% as singletons. The sequenced sample was peripheral blood. Receptors were obtained from a human donor in a cohort sampled during active COVID-19. The CDR3 runs from the conserved cysteine through the conserved F or W. A D gene is named only where the DNA matches it firmly.

TRBD2	13	TRBJ2-7	TRBV12-3/TRBV12-4	CASVSSGRSEQYF
NA	14	TRBJ1-5	TRBV21-1	CASSTDSSNQPQHF
TRBD1	13	TRBJ1-5	TRBV30	CAWSTRDSQPQHF
TRBD1	15	TRBJ1-2	TRBV3-1/TRBV3-2	CASSPQTGGRGGYTF
NA	15	TRBJ2-7	TRBV5-1	CASSSGPGLLYEQYF
NA	15	TRBJ2-2	TRBV18	CASSPVREYTGELFF
NA	15	TRBJ1-2	TRBV28	CASSSRPRELNGYTF
TRBD1	14	TRBJ1-5	TRBV29-1	CSVTYGTANQPQHF
TRBD1	13	TRBJ1-1	TRBV2	CASSRDRNTEAFF
TRBD1	16	TRBJ1-6	TRBV6-5	CASSYSLQGGKSPLHF
NA	11	TRBJ2-7	TRBV29-1	CSGHTGFRQYF
TRBD2	15	TRBJ2-1	TRBV6-6	CASSYLGGRNNEQFF
TRBD2	16	TRBJ2-5	TRBV5-4	CASSLGGTSGQETQYF
TRBD1	14	TRBJ1-4	TRBV2	CASSEGTGNEKLFF
TRBD1	15	TRBJ1-5	TRBV9	CASSVGTVGTQPQHF
NA	16	TRBJ2-1	TRBV4-1	CASSQVLFGAGNEQFF
TRBD2	21	TRBJ2-1	TRBV28	CASSLMLSGLAGGRTYNEQFF
TRBD2	17	TRBJ2-7	TRBV7-8	CASSPGTSGTHTYEQYF
TRBD2	14	TRBJ2-7	TRBV15	CATSEPGGVYEQYF
NA	16	TRBJ2-7	TRBV19	CASSRRTTQDSYEQYF
TRBD1	13	TRBJ1-1	TRBV30	CAWSGQGRTEAFF
TRBD2	15	TRBJ2-7	TRBV18	CASSPRASGSGEQYF
TRBD1	13	TRBJ1-4	TRBV5-6	CASSFDRDEKLFF
TRBD1	17	TRBJ1-2	TRBV5-5	CASSLVAGTGGAGGYTF
NA	15	TRBJ1-2	TRBV9	CASSAQMGGNYGYTF
TRBD1	14	TRBJ2-5	TRBV18	CASSKDRAQETQYF
NA	12	TRBJ2-7	TRBV7-3	CASSLISYEQYF
NA	15	TRBJ1-6	TRBV30	CAWSVRAGLNSPLHF
NA	17	TRBJ2-6	TRBV18	CASSPIRSSSGANVLTF
NA	14	TRBJ2-7	TRBV18	CASSPAPSSYEQYF
NA	13	TRBJ1-5	TRBV19	CASSRDWNQPQHF
NA	15	TRBJ2-6	TRBV3-1/TRBV3-2	CASSPHRDGANVLTF
NA	18	TRBJ1-6	TRBV3-1/TRBV3-2	CASSQEGRALRGNSPLHF
TRBD1	12	TRBJ2-7	TRBV19	CATGTGDYEQYF
NA	11	TRBJ1-2	TRBV2	CAARADYGYTF
NA	20	TRBJ1-6	TRBV28	CASSFFQGIPLSSYNSPLHF
NA	16	TRBJ1-1	TRBV5-6	CASSLDLDSTTRRAFF
NA	16	TRBJ2-1	TRBV5-1	CASSLGGSGSYNEQFF
NA	11	TRBJ1-2	TRBV28	CATGSNYGYTF
NA	14	TRBJ1-6	TRBV19	CASSITGYASPLHF
TRBD1	13	TRBJ1-2	TRBV27	CASSLDRQYGYTF
TRBD1	17	TRBJ2-7	TRBV6-2/TRBV6-3	CASSSVSYGQGSYEQYF
TRBD2	16	TRBJ2-1	TRBV18	CASSPPRTSSYNEQFF
TRBD2	16	TRBJ2-7	TRBV5-1	CASSLVSGTSSSEQYF
NA	14	TRBJ2-1	TRBV6-5	CASSSDYSYNEQFF
TRBD1	14	TRBJ1-1	TRBV18	CASSPDRGGTEAFF
NA	14	TRBJ1-3	TRBV28	CASYPQHSGNTIYF
NA	17	TRBJ1-1	TRBV4-1	CASSPGVPGGVDTEAFF
TRBD2	16	TRBJ2-2	TRBV18	CASSGGLAGNTGELFF
NA	16	TRBJ1-6	TRBV7-8	CASSLRVGSYNSPLHF
NA	15	TRBJ2-7	TRBV5-1	CASSPAELVYGEQYF
TRBD1	19	TRBJ2-7	TRBV7-3	CASSLTGSIGQGPPYEQYF
NA	14	TRBJ1-2	TRBV25-1	CASSEWRQLYGYTF
TRBD1	12	TRBJ2-3	TRBV7-2	CASSLAWDRAYF